This T cell receptor beta chain was sequenced for a study of blood T cell repertoires in COVID-19 (TCRdb year 2020). As for the study more broadly: Collaborator samples came from the United States, Italy and Spain and covered acute and convalescent phases of COVID-19. The prospective study material was composed of cDNA or gDNA derived from T cells, B-cell-depleted T cells, or PBMCs. Subjects who had been exposed to COVID-19, were actively infected with it, or had recovered from it provided the deeply sampled blood TCRbeta repertoires that made up the dataset. The repertoires were made available in a free public database intended to serve as a resource for research on the immune response to SARS-CoV-2. The samples were drawn from the first 160 participants of the ongoing ImmuneRACE study and from 1,254 subjects provided by 6 global collaborators. Sample metadata almost always included a de-identified subject ID, COVID-19 status, age in years and sex. Where available, HLA class I and class II types were taken from metadata supplied by the sample provider and were not determined by assay-based typing.

TCRbeta CDR3 regions were amplified from genomic DNA by means of the immunoSEQ Assay, a bias-controlled multiplex PCR. Under the source paper's analysis protocol: The number of nucleated cells in each sample was estimated from the amplification of reference gene primers within the assay. To quantify the absolute abundance of each unique TCRbeta CDR3 rearrangement, sequence reads were collapsed and filtered. For each sample, productive Simpson clonality was calculated as the square root of Simpson's diversity index over productive rearrangements. TCRdb mirrors the immuneACCESS table, restricted to in-frame sequences. Some clones are absent from its copies; in checked studies, under half trace to an unresolved V gene, and the reason for the others is unknown. D and trimming were read from the DNA, whereas the V and J calls and clone size are those reported in that table. The sample profile shows 200,000 to 250,000 clones; around 86% of them were found once. The ten largest clones take up more than 5.5% of the sample.

What the authors observed across the whole study: The amount of clinical and demographic metadata varied by source and participant and was provided uncurated.

The cysteine opens and the phenylalanine closes a CDR3 of 14 amino acids. The entry retains the CDR3 DNA only, 42 bases that are in frame from base 1. V and J are trimmed by 3 bases and 5 bases, and the gene matches miss 3 bases of the junction. Based on the germline V gene, the CDR1 and CDR2 sequences are KGHSH and LQKENI. A second Seattle source provided samples from volunteer blood donors who had recovered from COVID-19. Whole blood was collected in K2EDTA tubes by collaborating institutions according to the institutions' own protocols. For TCRbeta analysis, collaborator samples were shipped as frozen whole blood, as isolated PBMCs, or as DNA extracted from either sample type. Concerning this clone: Its specific antigen is unknown. Per-base quality was not reported, and no clone a single base away is much larger than it. Other DNA sequences in this sample translate to the same CDR3.

The chain employs TRBV18 and TRBJ1-1, with 10 central nucleotides matching TRBD1. The receptor was derived from a man in his sixties who had recovered from COVID-19. The sample was peripheral blood. The nucleotide sequence reads TGTGCCAGCTCACCTACGGACAGGGGGACTGAAGCTTTCTTT. Translated, it gives CASSPTDRGTEAFF.